The 28 T cell receptor beta chains below come from one sample, sequenced in a study of T-cell memory formation after mild COVID-19. TCRdb redid the calling of the 5' RACE reads with MiXCR, one entry per CDR3 protein. This table has roughly 560,000 distinct CDR3 sequences, approximately 20% appearing once. Material for sequencing was PBMCs or a T cell subset sorted from them (not recorded which). These receptors originate from an adult woman who had mild COVID-19 (a few samples of this study predate the infection). Cell type and time point are not known.

The chain carries TRBV14 and TRBJ2-7, with 7 bases that match TRBD2. From germline, CDR1 is SGHDN and CDR2 FVKESK. CDR3 length: 17 residues. V lost 0 bases, J lost 3 bases, and 11 bases stayed unmatched. The CDR3 coding sequence is TGTGCCAGCAGCCAAGATCCTCCGGGACTAAAAAACTACGAGCAGTACTTC. It is translated as CASSQDPPGLKNYEQYF.

DNA for the CDR3: TGTGCCAGCAGCTTAGCCTCCGGGACGGGTGGCTACACCTTC. Translated, it gives CASSLASGTGGYTF. The V gene is TRBV7-9, the J gene TRBJ1-2; a weak D match, TRBD1 (5 bases). The germline gives CDR1 SEHNR, CDR2 FQNEAQ (reference sequence). Trimming cost V 0 bases and J 7 bases, with 12 bases left between them. The CDR3 runs to 14 residues.

The V gene is TRBV11-2, the J gene TRBJ2-6; 9 bases agree with TRBD2. The CDR3 spans 18 residues. Germline-derived CDR1 and CDR2 are SGHAT and FQNNGV. With 8 bases clipped from V and 0 bases from J, the junction kept 11 bases outside the gene matches. The CDR3 DNA is TGTGCCAGCTCGAGAGCTAGCGGGAAAAACTCTGGGGCCAACGTCCTGACTTTC. Protein product: CASSRASGKNSGANVLTF.

This clonotype was observed at least ten times. The chain combines TRBV28 with TRBJ2-7, with 10 bases that match TRBD1. The CDR3 runs 16 residues. Trimming removed 5 bases from V and 2 bases from J; junction bases left unmatched: 9. Per germline, CDR1 MDHEN and CDR2 SYDVKM. For the CDR3, the DNA is TGTGCCAGCAGTCCTCCGGGACAGGGGATGACCTACGAGCAGTACTTC. It translates to CASSPPGQGMTYEQYF.

Only a few counts were recorded for this clonotype. The CDR3 DNA is TGTGCCAGCAGCCAAGACGGGACTAGCGGCTACTACGAGCAGTACTTC. It codes for CASSQDGTSGYYEQYF. The chain employs TRBV4-2 and TRBJ2-7, with 11 bases lining up with TRBD2. The CDR3 contains 16 residues. Per germline, CDR1 LGHNA and CDR2 YNFKEQ. V lost 0 bases, J lost 3 bases, and 4 bases stayed unmatched.

In this sample, this clonotype turned up once. This rearrangement joins TRBV29-1 to TRBJ2-7; D is undetermined. Germline V lookup: CDR1 SQVTM, CDR2 ANQGSEA. V was cut by 5 bases and J by 3 bases, with 8 bases left in between. The CDR3 runs 11 residues. This CDR3 is CSVLVSYEQYF. CDR3 in DNA: TGCAGCGTTTTAGTTAGCTACGAGCAGTACTTC.

V gene TRBV5-1 combines with J gene TRBJ2-3; D is ambiguous. The V end was cut by 2 bases, the J end by 2 bases, with 9 bases between. The V gene's germline CDR1 is SGHRS and CDR2 YFSETQ. This CDR3 is 14 amino acids long. The CDR3 is CASSFRYLTDTQYF. The DNA of the CDR3 is TGCGCCAGCAGCTTCCGGTATCTCACAGATACGCAGTATTTT.

V gene TRBV4-1 combines with J gene TRBJ2-1; the D is unclear. V lost 6 bases and J lost 6, with 15 bases in between. Germline lookup yields CDR1 MGHRA and CDR2 YSYEKL. The CDR3 sequence is 14 residues long. CDR3 nucleotide sequence: TGCGCCAGCAGTGGGTTGTGGCTCGTCAATGAGCAGTTCTTC. Translating it yields CASSGLWLVNEQFF.

This clonotype appeared a few times. V and J are TRBV9 and TRBJ2-2, with 14 bases aligning to TRBD2. Germline V CDR1 and CDR2: SGDLS, YYNGEE. With V trimmed by 4 bases and J by 2 bases, 10 bases remained unmatched. The CDR3 contains 19 residues. CDR3 protein: CASSIKPGLAGENTGELFF. DNA of the CDR3: TGTGCCAGCAGCATAAAACCGGGACTAGCGGGAGAAAACACCGGGGAGCTGTTTTTT.

This clonotype turned up a few times. This chain connects TRBV20-1 to TRBJ2-1; 7 bases fit TRBD2. Germline loops: CDR1 DFQATT, CDR2 SNEGSKA (reference sequence). V lost 2 bases to trimming and J lost 8 bases; unmatched junction nucleotides: 9. The CDR3 spans 14 residues. This chain's CDR3 is CSARPLAATDEQFF. CDR3 nucleotides: TGCAGTGCTAGACCGCTAGCGGCAACGGATGAGCAGTTCTTC.

This clonotype was seen a handful of times. The genes are TRBV12-3 or TRBV12-4 and TRBJ2-3; D possibly corresponds to TRBD1 (7 bases). Trimming shortened V by 8 bases and J by 3 bases, and 15 bases separated the two germline ends. The CDR3 extends over 14 amino acids. For the CDR3, the DNA is TGTGCCAGCCGAGTTGCAGGGGGGACAGATACGCAGTATTTT. It encodes CASRVAGGTDTQYF.

V gene TRBV29-1 combines with J gene TRBJ2-5, with 8 positions matching TRBD2. CDR3 length: 13 residues. V shed 3 bases and J 4 bases; nucleotides not matched to a gene: 4. Per the germline V gene, CDR1 is SQVTM and CDR2 is ANQGSEA. The CDR3 sequence is CSVDGAGGETQYF. The CDR3 DNA follows: TGCAGCGTTGACGGCGCGGGAGGAGAGACCCAGTACTTC.

This chain connects TRBV20-1 to TRBJ2-7, with 12 bases matching TRBD2. CDR3 size: 16 residues. The junction had 8 bases not matched to a gene; V was cut back by 3 bases and J by 2 bases. CDR1 and CDR2 (germline): DFQATT, SNEGSKA (reference sequence). CDR3 sequence (DNA): TGCAGTGCTAGTGGTCTAGCGGGAGGGTCTCCCTACGAGCAGTACTTC. It codes for CSASGLAGGSPYEQYF.

This clonotype was detected a few times. The rearrangement uses TRBV19 and TRBJ2-7; 10 positions agree with TRBD1. Germline CDR1 LNHDA, CDR2 SQIVND (reference sequence). This CDR3 spans 17 amino acids. J gave up 3 bases and V 9 bases, and 17 bases lay outside the gene matches. The CDR3 loop is CASTRTGGRTGVYEQYF. CDR3 bases: TGTGCCAGCACCCGGACAGGGGGTCGTACGGGGGTCTACGAGCAGTACTTC.

The rearrangement uses TRBV18 and TRBJ2-7; 8 bases are a match to TRBD1. The CDR3 length is 15 residues. CDR1 and CDR2 (germline): KGHSH, LQKENI. Trimming took 6 bases from V and 7 from J; bases not matched to a gene: 14. The CDR3 DNA reads TGTGCCAGCTCGTCCCTCGGACAGGGTGCTCAGGAGCAGTACTTC. Translated: CASSSLGQGAQEQYF.

The chain combines TRBV5-4 with TRBJ2-7; D call uncertain. This CDR3 is built from 16 residues. Trimming removed 4 bases from V and 0 bases from J, with 17 bases in between. The germline V gene encodes CDR1 SGHNT and CDR2 YYREEE (reference sequence). CDR3 loop: CASSLGRIKSSYEQYF. The CDR3 DNA follows: TGTGCCAGCAGCCTTGGACGGATAAAGAGCTCCTACGAGCAGTACTTC. Filled out from reference TRBV5-4 and TRBJ2-7, the complete variable domain reads ETGVTQSPTHLIKTRGQQVTLRCSSQSGHNTVSWYQQALGQGPQFIFQYYREEENGRGNFPPRFSGLQFPNYSSELNVNALELDDSALYLCASSLGRIKSSYEQYFGPGTRLTVT.

This clonotype was recorded a few times. V is TRBV19 and J is TRBJ2-7; 9 bases map to TRBD1. The length of the CDR3 is 18 residues. Germline V gives CDR1 LNHDA, CDR2 SQIVND (reference sequence). With 3 bases clipped from V and 3 bases from J, the junction kept 15 bases outside the gene matches. The CDR3 loop is CASSIKWTGASNVYEQYF. CDR3 bases: TGTGCCAGTAGTATTAAATGGACAGGGGCATCAAACGTCTACGAGCAGTACTTC.

A few counts support this clonotype. The chain couples TRBV6-5 to TRBJ2-7; either TRBD1 or TRBD2 may fit D (5 bases each). V shed 4 bases and J shed 6 bases, with 16 bases lying between them. The CDR3 contains 14 residues. Germline CDR1 is MNHEY and CDR2 is SVGAGI. As DNA, the CDR3 is TGTGCCAGCAGTTCCGGGACCTTATCCGGCGAGCAGTACTTC. Translation gives CASSSGTLSGEQYF.

The rearrangement joins TRBV4-1 to TRBJ1-1; 10 bases align to TRBD1. This CDR3 is 16 amino acids long. Trimming at V came to 5 bases and at J to 4 bases, leaving 10 bases not matched to a gene. Germline assignment: CDR1 MGHRA and CDR2 YSYEKL. CDR3 sequence: CASSIPGTGASTEAFF. The CDR3 nucleotides read TGCGCCAGCAGCATTCCCGGGACAGGGGCTTCCACTGAAGCTTTCTTT.

The chain links TRBV19 to TRBJ1-2, with 7 nucleotides matching TRBD1. Germline V CDR1 and CDR2: LNHDA, SQIVND (reference sequence). The ends lost 6 bases at V and 3 bases at J; junction bases unmatched: 4. The CDR3 runs to 13 residues. The DNA for the CDR3 is TGTGCCAGTAGAAGTGACAGGGACTATGGCTACACCTTC. As protein: CASRSDRDYGYTF.

This clonotype was seen many times. V usage is TRBV12-3 or TRBV12-4 and J usage is TRBJ2-5; D is uncertain. V was trimmed by 6 bases and J by 5 bases, leaving 10 bases between them. This CDR3 has 12 amino acids. CDR3 bases: TGTGCCAGCAGCCCTCTGAGGGAGACCCAGTACTTC. Translated, it gives CASSPLRETQYF.

CDR3 DNA: TGTGCCAGCAGCTTACAGCAGGGAGGCTACACCTTC. This codes for CASSLQQGGYTF. This chain connects TRBV13 to TRBJ1-2; D perhaps matches TRBD1 (5 bases). Germline loops: CDR1 PRHDT, CDR2 FYEKMQ (reference sequence). The V and J ends lost 2 bases and 8 bases respectively, with 9 bases between them. This CDR3 spans 12 amino acids.

The CDR3 coding sequence is TGTGCCAGCAGCCAAGGGGGGGGCTCCACAGATACGCAGTATTTT. Translating it yields CASSQGGGSTDTQYF. The chain employs TRBV3-1 and TRBJ2-3; possible D gene TRBD2, 7 bases. CDR1 is LGHDT, CDR2 YNNKEL, per germline (reference sequence). V was pared by 1 base and J by 2 bases, with 10 bases between. There are 15 residues in the CDR3.

This chain connects TRBV5-1 to TRBJ2-3; D is uncertain. The V end was cut by 2 bases, the J end by 4 bases, with 11 bases between. This CDR3 is built from 14 residues. CDR1 SGHRS and CDR2 YFSETQ come from the germline V gene. CDR3 in DNA: TGCGCCAGCAGCTTCCTAGGCTCTCCAGATACGCAGTATTTT. This sequence encodes CASSFLGSPDTQYF.

J is TRBJ1-6 and V is TRBV5-6; D gene ambiguous. V gave up 7 bases and J gave up 0 bases, with 11 bases separating them. This CDR3 is 15 amino acids long. Germline V gives CDR1 SGHDT, CDR2 YYEEEE. The CDR3 region has the DNA TGTGCCAGCCGGCTAGGGAGCTCCTATAATTCACCCCTCCACTTT. It is translated as CASRLGSSYNSPLHF. Drawing the rest from reference TRBV5-6 and TRBJ1-6, the complete variable domain is DAGVTQSPTHLIKTRGQQVTLRCSPKSGHDTVSWYQQALGQGPQFIFQYYEEEERQRGNFPDRFSGHQFPNYSSELNVNALLLGDSALYLCASRLGSSYNSPLHFGNGTRLTVT.

This chain connects TRBV5-4 to TRBJ2-3, with 7 bases lining up with TRBD2. Germline V CDR1 and CDR2: SGHNT, YYREEE (reference sequence). The CDR3 is 17 amino acids. The J segment lost 2 bases and the V segment lost 3 bases, leaving 12 bases of the junction unmatched. The CDR3 here is CASSSGGARLNTDTQYF. The CDR3 nucleotides read TGTGCCAGCAGCTCGGGGGGAGCAAGGCTTAACACAGATACGCAGTATTTT.

This clonotype was found a few times. The chain uses TRBV20-1 and TRBJ2-7; 8 bases are shared with TRBD2. V lost 6 bases, J lost 0 bases, and 7 bases stayed unmatched. CDR1 and CDR2 from the germline V gene are DFQATT and SNEGSKA (reference sequence). The CDR3 is 14 amino acids. For the CDR3, the DNA is TGCAGTGCGTCGGGGGGGGGCTTCTCCTACGAGCAGTACTTC. This codes for CSASGGGFSYEQYF.

V and J are TRBV19 and TRBJ1-5; D not resolved. V lost 6 bases and J lost 3, with 15 bases in between. CDR1 LNHDA and CDR2 SQIVND come from the germline V gene (reference sequence). This CDR3 has 15 amino acids. The CDR3 nucleotides are TGTGCCAGTAGATCCTCAATGAGGCCCAATCAGCCCCAGCATTTT. It encodes CASRSSMRPNQPQHF. The complete variable domain, with remaining parts taken from reference TRBV19 and TRBJ1-5, reads DGGITQSPKYLFRKEGQNVTLSCEQNLNHDAMYWYRQDPGQGLRLIYYSQIVNDFQKGDIAEGYSVSREKKESFPLTVTSAQKNPTAFYLCASRSSMRPNQPQHFGDGTRLSIL.